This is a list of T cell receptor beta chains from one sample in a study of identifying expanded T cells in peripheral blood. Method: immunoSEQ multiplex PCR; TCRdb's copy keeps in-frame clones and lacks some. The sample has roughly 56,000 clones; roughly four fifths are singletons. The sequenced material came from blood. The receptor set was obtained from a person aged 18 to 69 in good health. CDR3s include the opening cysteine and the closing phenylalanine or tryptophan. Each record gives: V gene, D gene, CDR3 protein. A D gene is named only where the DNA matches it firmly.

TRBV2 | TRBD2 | CASSGPGRGGGELFF
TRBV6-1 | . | CASSAAGISGNTIYF
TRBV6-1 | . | CASSEQGRSLGYGYTF
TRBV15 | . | CATSRDFGGTGYTF
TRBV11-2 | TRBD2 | CASSLGGLAGGETQYF
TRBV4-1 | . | CASSLLGPDTQYF
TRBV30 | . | CAWSSGRIYNEQFF
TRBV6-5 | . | CASRLGRPYNSPLHF
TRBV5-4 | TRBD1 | CASSPGTGGRTDTQYF
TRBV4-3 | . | CASSLVGSGEQFF
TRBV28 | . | CASSPTPFEQYF
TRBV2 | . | CASSKEGGPQETQYF
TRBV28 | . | CASSFNGGNTEAFF
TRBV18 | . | CASSPMEGLGRGYTF
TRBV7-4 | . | CASSLEDPWEETQYF
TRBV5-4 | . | CASSLTAGTRNTGELFF
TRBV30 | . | CAWRPNLENTIYF
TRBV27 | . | CASSRWISGGGNTEAFF
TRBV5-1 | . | CASSSTTGRYGYTF
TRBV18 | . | CASSQRVDYEQYF
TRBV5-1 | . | CASSLLGQINQPQHF
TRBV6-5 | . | CASSYSGVSYGYTF
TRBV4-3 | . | CASSQSWTRTGELFF
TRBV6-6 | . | CASSYVEHEQYF
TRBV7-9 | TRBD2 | CASSHPLADEQYF
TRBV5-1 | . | CASRSGLGGGSGETQYF
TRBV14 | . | CASSQHTNTEAFF
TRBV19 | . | CASSMVGSTQYF
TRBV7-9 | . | CASSLVGGLNEQFF
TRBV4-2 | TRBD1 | CASSRGQVNTEAFF
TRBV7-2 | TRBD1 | CASSLRTGSSGYTF